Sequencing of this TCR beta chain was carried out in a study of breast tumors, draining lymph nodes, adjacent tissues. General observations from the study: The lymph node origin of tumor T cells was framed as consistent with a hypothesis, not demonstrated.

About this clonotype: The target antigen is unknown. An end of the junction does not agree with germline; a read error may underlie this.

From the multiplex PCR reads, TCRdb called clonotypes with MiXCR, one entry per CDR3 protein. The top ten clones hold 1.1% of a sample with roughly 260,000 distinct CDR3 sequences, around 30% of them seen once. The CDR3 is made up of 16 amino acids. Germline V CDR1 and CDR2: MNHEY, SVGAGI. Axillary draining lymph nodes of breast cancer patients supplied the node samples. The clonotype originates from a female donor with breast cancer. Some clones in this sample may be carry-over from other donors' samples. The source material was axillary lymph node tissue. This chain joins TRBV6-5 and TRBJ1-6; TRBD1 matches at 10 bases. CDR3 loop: CASSHSTGGSDSPFRF. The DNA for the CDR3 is TGTGCCAGCAGTCATTCGACAGGGGGCTCGGATTCACCCTTCCGCTTT.